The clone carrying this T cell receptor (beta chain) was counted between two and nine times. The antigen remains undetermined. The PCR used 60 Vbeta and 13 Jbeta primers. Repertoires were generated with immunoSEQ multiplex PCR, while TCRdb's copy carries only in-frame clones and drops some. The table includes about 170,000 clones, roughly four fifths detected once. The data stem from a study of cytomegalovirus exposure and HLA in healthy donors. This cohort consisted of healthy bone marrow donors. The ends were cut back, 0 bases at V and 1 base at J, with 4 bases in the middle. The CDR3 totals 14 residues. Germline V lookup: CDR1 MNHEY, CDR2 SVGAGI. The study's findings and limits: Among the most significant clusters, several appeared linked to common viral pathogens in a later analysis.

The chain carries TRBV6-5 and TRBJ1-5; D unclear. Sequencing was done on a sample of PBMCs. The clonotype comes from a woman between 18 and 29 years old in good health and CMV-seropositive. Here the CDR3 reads CASSYSRSNQPQHF. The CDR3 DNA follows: TGTGCCAGCAGTTACTCGAGAAGCAATCAGCCCCAGCATTTT.